This T cell receptor (beta chain) was documented in a study of cytomegalovirus exposure and HLA in healthy donors. Study results and limitations: Excluded: some indistinguishable V segments such as TRBV6-2 and TRBV6-3.

Per germline, CDR1 SGHRS and CDR2 YFSETQ. This CDR3 comprises 14 residues. V lost 6 bases, J lost 2 bases, and 14 bases lay in between. With 60 Vbeta and 13 Jbeta primers, the PCR was carried out. The assay was immunoSEQ multiplex PCR, and TCRdb's table has in-frame clones only and misses some. The data show tens of thousands of clones, around 70% seen once. Turning to this clone: Its antigen remains unidentified.

Material: PBMCs. This chain links TRBV5-1 with TRBJ2-5; weak D call: TRBD1 (6 bases). This TCR was sampled from a woman between 25 and 40 years old in good health and CMV-seronegative. The CDR3 region is CASTLGQLQETQYF. Written as DNA, the CDR3 is TGCGCCAGCACTCTAGGACAGTTACAAGAGACCCAGTACTTC.